Described below is a single TCR beta chain sequence and its context. The antigen is not known. This entry is derived from a study of T cells in localized non-small cell lung cancer. Study-wide results and caveats: Because only a single region of the tumor was sequenced, heterogeneity remains possible. Prolonged overall survival went with higher T cell density in the blood. Uninvolved neighboring lung showed the greatest T cell clonality, exceeding tumor.

The CDR3 is 16 amino acids. Germline loops: CDR1 SGHDT, CDR2 YYEEEE. V was clipped by 1 base and J by 5 bases, with 15 bases between them. Produced via immunoSEQ multiplex PCR; TCRdb's table is partial and in-frame only. Of tens of thousands of clones listed, 84% are singletons. The sequencing here drew on peripheral blood, taken before any cancer treatment. V and J are TRBV5-6 and TRBJ2-2; tentative D call: TRBD1 (6 bases). The receptor was isolated from a man aged 40-75 years with stage I lung adenocarcinoma. In DNA, the CDR3 is TGTGCCAGCAGCTTGATCGGTGTAGGGGGAACCGGGGAGCTGTTTTTT. Translating it yields CASSLIGVGGTGELFF.